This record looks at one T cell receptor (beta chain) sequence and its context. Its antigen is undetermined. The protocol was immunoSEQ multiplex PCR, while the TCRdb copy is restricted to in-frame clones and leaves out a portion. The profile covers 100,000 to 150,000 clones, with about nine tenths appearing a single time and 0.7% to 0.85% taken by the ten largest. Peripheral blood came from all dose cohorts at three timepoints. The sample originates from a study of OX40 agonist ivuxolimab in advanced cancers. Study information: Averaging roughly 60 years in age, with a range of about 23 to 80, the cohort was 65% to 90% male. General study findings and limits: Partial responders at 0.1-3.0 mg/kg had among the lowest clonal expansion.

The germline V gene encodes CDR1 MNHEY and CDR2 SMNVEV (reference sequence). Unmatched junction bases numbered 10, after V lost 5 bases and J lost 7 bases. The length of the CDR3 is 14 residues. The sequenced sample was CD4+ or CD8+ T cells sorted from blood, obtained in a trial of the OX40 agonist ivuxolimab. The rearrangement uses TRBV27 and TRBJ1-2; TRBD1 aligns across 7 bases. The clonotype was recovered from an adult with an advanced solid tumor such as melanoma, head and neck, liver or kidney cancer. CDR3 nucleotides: TGTGCCAGCAGTGACAGGGAAGGCGTTATTGGCTACACCTTC. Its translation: CASSDREGVIGYTF.